The entry that follows covers one TCR beta chain sequence. Only in-frame clones appear in the TCRdb table, and some are missing; sequencing was by immunoSEQ multiplex PCR. The sample records 240,000 or so clones, 81% being singletons. The V end lost 7 bases, the J end lost 4 bases, and 11 bases lay between the germline ends. The CDR3 spans 12 residues. Germline V gene lookup returns CDR1 SGHDT and CDR2 YYEEEE. This sample is part of a study of blood T cell repertoires in COVID-19. Study overall: Researchers got acute and convalescent COVID-19 samples from the United States, Italy and Spain.

The chain recombines TRBV5-6 with TRBJ1-1, with D hard to call. Sequenced: peripheral blood. This TCR was recovered from a woman of 80 years or more with COVID-19, enrolled during active disease. DNA for the CDR3: TGTGCCAGCTCCCCACCGGGCACTGAAGCTTTCTTT. It yields the protein CASSPPGTEAFF.